The 21 T cell receptor beta chains below come from one sample, sequenced in a study of response to subunit inactivated influenza vaccine. TCRdb re-derived calls from the RT-PCR reads in MiXCR, one entry per CDR3 protein. Among 750,000 to 850,000 distinct CDR3 sequences listed, about a fifth were seen once. The sample was PBMCs from blood, taken around 5 days after vaccination. These receptors all come from a middle-aged man who received an inactivated influenza vaccine.

This clonotype was counted a few times. The chain recombines TRBV28 with TRBJ1-2, with TRBD1 as a possible D gene (5 bases). CDR3 length equals 13 residues. V was shortened by 7 bases and J by 4 bases, with 13 bases between the two germline ends. In germline, CDR1 is MDHEN, CDR2 SYDVKM. The chain's CDR3 is CASTTQTVYGYTF. The CDR3 coding sequence is TGTGCCAGCACCACCCAGACAGTCTATGGCTACACCTTC.

The J gene is TRBJ2-7, the V gene TRBV20-1; 11 bases match TRBD2. The CDR3 is 16 amino acids. From germline, CDR1 is DFQATT and CDR2 SNEGSKA (reference sequence). J lost 5 bases, V lost 4 bases, and 13 bases had no gene match. The CDR3 DNA sequence: TGCAGTGCTATTCGATTTTTAGCGGGAGGGCCCCACGAGCAGTACTTC. As protein: CSAIRFLAGGPHEQYF.

This clonotype was picked up many times. This chain connects TRBV29-1 to TRBJ2-3; tentatively, D is TRBD1 (5 bases). The germline V gene encodes CDR1 SQVTM and CDR2 ANQGSEA. CDR3 length: 14 amino acids. V dropped 3 bases and J dropped 1 base, with 11 bases sitting between them. This chain's CDR3 is CSVDGAGRTDTQYF. CDR3 DNA sequence: TGCAGCGTTGATGGGGCAGGACGCACAGATACGCAGTATTTT.

The genes are TRBV7-9 and TRBJ1-4; D not resolved. The germline V and J ends were trimmed by 1 base and 6 bases, with 9 bases remaining between them. Germline CDR1 SEHNR, CDR2 FQNEAQ (reference sequence). The CDR3 extends over 14 amino acids. In DNA, the CDR3 is TGTGCCAGCAGCTTAGGTCTGACGGATGAAAAACTGTTTTTT. Protein product: CASSLGLTDEKLFF.

This clonotype has a handful of counts. The gene calls are TRBV10-1 and TRBJ2-3; 9 bases match TRBD2. V dropped 0 bases and J dropped 5; count of bases not matched to a gene: 6. Germline CDR1 is WNHNN and CDR2 is SYGVQD (reference sequence). The CDR3 is 16 amino acids. The CDR3 is CASSESIAGEGDTQYF. The CDR3 bases are TGCGCCAGCAGTGAGTCGATAGCGGGGGAGGGAGATACGCAGTATTTT.

The chain joins TRBV30 to TRBJ2-7, with D perhaps TRBD2 (6 bases). Trimming cost V 1 base and J 3 bases, with 10 bases left between them. This CDR3 contains 13 residues. Germline CDR1 reads GTSNPN; CDR2 reads SVGIG (reference sequence). The CDR3 loop is CAWSALALYEQYF. The DNA for the CDR3 is TGTGCCTGGAGTGCCCTAGCGCTCTACGAGCAGTACTTC.

This clonotype appeared a few times. V usage is TRBV2 and J usage is TRBJ1-5; D uncertain. CDR1 is SNHLY and CDR2 is FYNNEI in the germline V gene. Trimming left V 2 bases short and J 3 bases short, with 11 bases between. The CDR3 has 15 amino acids. In nucleotides, the CDR3 is TGTGCCAGCAGTGAATTGGAGGCCAACAATCAGCCCCAGCATTTT. Translating gives CASSELEANNQPQHF. The variable domain in full, with the rest retrieved from reference TRBV2 and TRBJ1-5, is EPEVTQTPSHQVTQMGQEVILRCVPISNHLYFYWYRQILGQKVEFLVSFYNNEISEKSEIFDDQFSVERPDGSNFTLKIRSTKLEDSAMYFCASSELEANNQPQHFGDGTRLSIL.

V is TRBV20-1 and J is TRBJ2-7, with D unresolved. This CDR3 has 16 residues. Per germline, CDR1 DFQATT and CDR2 SNEGSKA (reference sequence). Trimming pared 0 bases from V and 0 bases from J, leaving 15 bases between. The CDR3 region has the DNA TGCAGTGCTAGAGACGTAAACAGACCCAACTCCTACGAGCAGTACTTC. Translating gives CSARDVNRPNSYEQYF.

In this sample, this clonotype turned up a few times. The chain couples TRBV7-3 to TRBJ2-7; D is possibly TRBD1 (6 bases). V gave up 1 base and J gave up 4 bases, with 14 bases separating them. CDR1 is SGHTA, CDR2 FQGTGA, per germline. The CDR3 covers 15 residues. In DNA, the CDR3 is TGTGCCAGCAGCTTAAAGGGGACAAAGACTTACGAGCAGTACTTC. Residues: CASSLKGTKTYEQYF. Filled out from reference TRBV7-3 and TRBJ2-7, the complete variable domain reads GAGVSQTPSNKVTEKGKYVELRCDPISGHTALYWYRQSLGQGPEFLIYFQGTGAADDSGLPNDRFFAVRPEGSVSTLKIQRTERGDSAVYLCASSLKGTKTYEQYFGPGTRLTVT.

The chain has TRBV5-1 and TRBJ2-3; no firm D call. Trimming removed 5 bases from V and 3 bases from J, with 10 bases in between. This CDR3 has 13 amino acids. Germline V gives CDR1 SGHRS, CDR2 YFSETQ. CDR3 in DNA: TGCGCCAGCAGGTTAGGCAGTACAGATACGCAGTATTTT. The encoded protein is CASRLGSTDTQYF.

The chain is built from TRBV2 and TRBJ2-1, with 7 bases lining up with TRBD1. The germline V gene has CDR1 SNHLY and CDR2 FYNNEI. The CDR3 extends over 15 amino acids. Unmatched junction bases numbered 5, after V lost 4 bases and J lost 2 bases. CDR3 protein: CASSAWDRTYNEQFF. For the CDR3, the DNA is TGTGCCAGCAGTGCTTGGGACAGAACCTACAATGAGCAGTTCTTC.

This clonotype was observed many times. V usage is TRBV20-1 and J usage is TRBJ2-3, with D hard to call. Trimming took off 3 bases at V and 0 bases at J, with 13 bases between the two ends. The CDR3 extends over 15 amino acids. Looked up from germline, CDR1 is DFQATT and CDR2 is SNEGSKA (reference sequence). In nucleotides, the CDR3 is TGCAGTGCTAGCGGGCCCAGTTCTAGCACAGATACGCAGTATTTT. Its protein product is CSASGPSSSTDTQYF.

This rearrangement joins TRBV11-2 to TRBJ2-3; D possibly corresponds to TRBD1 (5 bases). The CDR3 is 19 residues long. V dropped 1 base and J dropped 1 base, with 21 bases sitting between them. Per the germline V gene, CDR1 is SGHAT and CDR2 is FQNNGV. The DNA of the CDR3 is TGTGCCAGCAGCTTAGTGTACGGACAAGGGCTGGGTGGCACAGATACGCAGTATTTT. Residues: CASSLVYGQGLGGTDTQYF.

This clonotype was observed a handful of times. V and J are TRBV7-3 and TRBJ2-1, with 13 nucleotides matching TRBD2. The CDR3 extends over 19 amino acids. With V trimmed by 5 bases and J by 1 base, 11 bases remained unmatched. Germline V gene lookup returns CDR1 SGHTA and CDR2 FQGTGA. The CDR3 spells CASSQTGLAGHVSYNEQFF. As DNA, the CDR3 is TGTGCCAGCAGCCAAACGGGACTAGCGGGACATGTTTCCTACAATGAGCAGTTCTTC.

This clonotype showed up just a few times. This chain connects TRBV12-3 or TRBV12-4 to TRBJ1-5; unclear D gene. The CDR3 is made up of 13 amino acids. The V end was cut by 0 bases, the J end by 7 bases, with 7 bases between. The CDR3 region has the DNA TGTGCCAGCAGTTTAGCGGTCGGCCAGCCCCAGCATTTT. Protein: CASSLAVGQPQHF.

This clonotype was seen only a few times. CDR3 DNA: TGCGCCAGCAGCTTACTCGGACTAGCCGGTGAGGAGTACTTC. It translates to CASSLLGLAGEEYF. The chain links TRBV5-1 to TRBJ2-4, with TRBD2 matching 8 bases. CDR3 size: 14 residues. V shed 2 bases and J 14 bases; nucleotides not matched to a gene: 12. Germline V gives CDR1 SGHRS, CDR2 YFSETQ.

The chain couples TRBV6-2 or TRBV6-3 to TRBJ2-7; D is perhaps TRBD2 (5 bases). V lost 6 bases to trimming and J lost 6 bases, with 18 bases between them. The CDR3 loop spans 14 amino acids. CDR1 and CDR2 from the germline V gene are MNHEY and SVGEGT. CDR3 coding DNA: TGTGCCAGCAGCTCTTTCGGGGAAGGGCCCGAGCAGTACTTC. Encoded protein: CASSSFGEGPEQYF.

This clonotype was found many times. The J gene is TRBJ2-7, the V gene TRBV7-8, with TRBD2 as a possible D gene (5 bases). Trimming took off 6 bases at V and 3 bases at J, with 12 bases between the two ends. Germline V gives CDR1 SGHVS, CDR2 FQNEAQ. The CDR3 runs 13 residues. The CDR3 here is CASSPGIFYEQYF. The DNA of the CDR3 is TGTGCCAGCAGTCCGGGGATCTTCTACGAGCAGTACTTC.

This clonotype was detected only a few times. J is TRBJ2-1 and V is TRBV11-2, with D perhaps matching TRBD1 or TRBD2 (5 bases each). Germline CDR1 reads SGHAT; CDR2 reads FQNNGV. The ends were cut back, 4 bases at V and 8 bases at J, with 15 bases in the middle. The CDR3 totals 14 residues. CDR3 DNA: TGTGCCAGCAGCTCCGGGACCAAAAGCCATGAGCAGTTCTTC. Amino acid sequence: CASSSGTKSHEQFF.

The chain links TRBV9 to TRBJ2-2; 10 positions agree with TRBD2. CDR3 length: 14 residues. CDR1 and CDR2 (germline): SGDLS, YYNGEE. V was pared by 4 bases and J by 5 bases, with 2 bases of the junction left unmatched. CDR3 amino acids: CASSPTSGTGELFF. The CDR3 nucleotides are TGTGCCAGCAGCCCGACTAGCGGGACCGGGGAGCTGTTTTTT.

The chain joins TRBV20-1 to TRBJ2-7, with 8 bases aligning to TRBD1. CDR1 and CDR2 (germline): DFQATT, SNEGSKA (reference sequence). CDR3 size: 14 residues. Trimming removed 6 bases from V and 2 bases from J; junction bases left unmatched: 9. For the CDR3, the DNA is TGCAGTGCCAGGGGGCCCGGCCGAACCTACGAGCAGTACTTC. Translation gives CSARGPGRTYEQYF.